A single sample gave rise to the 29 T cell receptor beta chains below, sequenced in a study of T cells after yellow fever vaccination (dated by TCRdb to between 2018 and 2020). The treatment or condition label, as the study defines it: live attenuated yellow fever vaccine strain. The method behind the library was 5' RACE. Sequencer: Illumina NovaSeq 6000. The raw public reads went through TCRdb reprocessing: fastp at Q25, MiXCR clone calling, in-frame beta chains kept. Every distinct CDR3 protein forms one entry, paired with its most common genes and DNA. The sample yields around 320,000 distinct CDR3 sequences; roughly 4.3% were counted once. Roughly a fifth of the sample is held by the ten biggest clonotypes. This material consisted of PBMCs, taken 15 days after the yellow fever booster vaccination. These receptors were obtained from a man aged 18 to 29 who received the YFV17D yellow fever vaccine.

This clonotype occurred a few times. The gene calls are TRBV20-1 and TRBJ1-2; D ambiguous. The V gene lost 3 bases and the J gene lost 0 bases, with 8 bases spanning the gap. CDR3 length: 13 residues. The germline V gene encodes CDR1 DFQATT and CDR2 SNEGSKA (reference sequence). DNA of the CDR3: TGCAGTGCTAGCGTGGCAGCTAACTATGGCTACACCTTC. Protein: CSASVAANYGYTF.

This clonotype was seen at least ten times. This sequence joins TRBV7-2 and TRBJ2-5, with D possibly TRBD2 on 7 matching bases. This CDR3 has 13 residues. CDR1 is SGHTA and CDR2 is FQGNSA in the germline V gene. The CDR3 is CVTGGDLGETQYF. CDR3 coding DNA: TGTGTCACGGGGGGCGATCTCGGAGAGACCCAGTACTTC. Based on the CDR3 plus reference TRBV7-2 and TRBJ2-5, the full variable domain is GAGVSQSPSNKVTEKGKDVELRCDPISGHTALYWYRQSLGQGLEFLIYFQGNSAPDKSGLPSDRFSAERTGGSVSTLTIQRTQQEDSAVYLCVTGGDLGETQYFGPGTRLLVL.

The chain links TRBV5-4 to TRBJ2-5; D may correspond to TRBD1 or TRBD2 (7 bases each). The CDR3 is 15 amino acids. Germline lookup yields CDR1 SGHNT and CDR2 YYREEE (reference sequence). Trimming took 4 bases from V and 2 from J, leaving 15 bases between them. CDR3 loop: CASSPRGGRQETQYF. CDR3 coding DNA: TGTGCCAGCAGCCCCAGGGGGGGGAGACAAGAGACCCAGTACTTC.

This CDR3 is CATGSSGEGVDTQYF. The DNA for the CDR3 is TGCGCCACCGGTTCGAGCGGGGAAGGGGTAGATACGCAGTATTTT. This sequence joins TRBV5-1 and TRBJ2-3, with 7 nucleotides matching TRBD2. The CDR3 length is 15 residues. Trimming took 9 bases from V and 5 from J; bases not matched to a gene: 15. From germline, CDR1 is SGHRS and CDR2 YFSETQ.

This clonotype appeared many times. This chain connects TRBV7-3 to TRBJ2-6; D uncertain. Germline V gene sequence: CDR1 SGHTA, CDR2 FQGTGA. This CDR3 is built from 13 residues. The V gene lost 7 bases and the J gene lost 0 bases, with 4 bases spanning the gap. The CDR3 nucleotides are TGTGCCAGCACCCCCTCTGGGGCCAACGTCCTGACTTTC. Its protein product is CASTPSGANVLTF.

This clonotype has ten or more counts. This chain connects TRBV6-5 to TRBJ1-5; possible D gene TRBD1, 5 bases. Germline lookup yields CDR1 MNHEY and CDR2 SVGAGI. Trimming took 2 bases from V and 1 from J, leaving 6 bases between them. The CDR3 length is 14 residues. The CDR3: CASSYRGSNQPQHF. The CDR3 DNA reads as TGTGCCAGCAGTTACCGGGGGAGCAATCAGCCCCAGCATTTT.

Only a few counts were recorded for this clonotype. The CDR3 is CASSDSGGETQYF. The CDR3 DNA reads TGCGCCAGCAGTGATAGCGGGGGAGAGACCCAGTACTTC. The chain carries TRBV10-1 and TRBJ2-5, with 9 bases that match TRBD2. V gave up 3 bases and J gave up 4 bases; unmatched junction bases: 0. The CDR3 totals 13 residues. The germline CDR1 and CDR2 sequences are WNHNN and SYGVQD (reference sequence).

The chain joins TRBV30 to TRBJ2-2; D remains ambiguous. CDR3 length equals 16 residues. Trimming stripped 5 bases from V and 0 bases from J, with 16 bases between. The germline CDR1 and CDR2 sequences are GTSNPN and SVGIG (reference sequence). The chain's CDR3 is CAWDAGHSSNTGELFF. The CDR3 region has the DNA TGTGCCTGGGACGCCGGCCACTCTTCGAACACCGGGGAGCTGTTTTTT. The full variable domain, in which reference TRBV30 and TRBJ2-2 provide the parts outside the CDR3, is SQTIHQWPATLVQPVGSPLSLECTVEGTSNPNLYWYRQAAGRGLQLLFYSVGIGQISSEVPQNLSASRPQDRQFILSSKKLLLSDSGFYLCAWDAGHSSNTGELFFGEGSRLTVL.

This clonotype was detected ten times or more. The V call is TRBV18, the J call TRBJ2-7; D is perhaps TRBD1 (6 bases). This CDR3 has 13 amino acids. Trimming left V 4 bases short and J 3 bases short, with 10 bases between. From germline, CDR1 is KGHSH and CDR2 LQKENI. The DNA for the CDR3 is TGTGCCAGCTCACAGAGGACAGACTACGAGCAGTACTTC. It yields the protein CASSQRTDYEQYF. The full variable domain, its missing parts supplied by reference TRBV18 and TRBJ2-7, is NAGVMQNPRHLVRRRGQEARLRCSPMKGHSHVYWYRQLPEEGLKFMVYLQKENIIDESGMPKERFSAEFPKEGPSILRIQQVVRGDSAAYFCASSQRTDYEQYFGPGTRLTVT.

The chain combines TRBV4-1 with TRBJ1-2; 7 nucleotides line up with TRBD1. CDR3 length: 16 residues. Trimming took 0 bases from V and 0 from J; bases not matched to a gene: 4. CDR1 is MGHRA, CDR2 YSYEKL, per germline. DNA of the CDR3: TGCGCCAGCAGCCAAGACAGGGGGGAGTCTAACTATGGCTACACCTTC. Translation: CASSQDRGESNYGYTF.

There are a few counts of this clonotype. The rearrangement links TRBV15 to TRBJ2-7; D assignment may be TRBD1 or TRBD2 (5 bases each). The V gene lost 1 base and the J gene lost 7 bases, with 14 bases spanning the gap. The CDR3 runs 14 residues. Germline V gene sequence: CDR1 LNHNV, CDR2 YYDKDF (reference sequence). CDR3 amino acids: CATSRGRGQLEQYF. The CDR3 coding sequence is TGTGCCACCAGCAGAGGTCGGGGCCAGTTGGAGCAGTACTTC. Full variable domain (remainder filled in from reference TRBV15 and TRBJ2-7): DAMVIQNPRYQVTQFGKPVTLSCSQTLNHNVMYWYQQKSSQAPKLLFHYYDKDFNNEADTPDNFQSRRPNTSFCFLDIRSPGLGDTAMYLCATSRGRGQLEQYFGPGTRLTVT.

Many counts were recorded for this clonotype. This chain joins TRBV7-6 and TRBJ1-5; D perhaps matches TRBD1 (5 bases). Per germline, CDR1 SGHVS and CDR2 FNYEAQ. The CDR3 spans 15 residues. Trimming stripped 2 bases from V and 4 bases from J, with 12 bases between. The CDR3 loop reads CASSLQSGLNQPQHF. Here the CDR3 DNA reads TGTGCCAGCAGCTTACAGTCGGGGCTGAATCAGCCCCAGCATTTT.

This clonotype was seen at least ten times. This chain joins TRBV5-1 and TRBJ1-1, with D perhaps TRBD1 (6 bases). Germline V gene lookup returns CDR1 SGHRS and CDR2 YFSETQ. The CDR3 spans 15 residues. The V gene lost 0 bases and the J gene lost 1 base, with 10 bases spanning the gap. CDR3 in amino acids: CASSLVPGQNTEAFF. DNA of the CDR3: TGCGCCAGCAGCTTGGTCCCGGGACAGAACACTGAAGCTTTCTTT.

This clonotype came up many times. The V call is TRBV4-2, the J call TRBJ2-3; D could derive from TRBD1 or TRBD2 (6 bases each). The V gene lost 3 bases and the J gene lost 6 bases, with 19 bases spanning the gap. CDR3 length equals 16 residues. CDR1 is LGHNA, CDR2 YNFKEQ, per germline. CDR3: CASSQRTRGPPDTQYF. The CDR3 DNA reads as TGTGCCAGCAGCCAGAGAACACGGGGGCCACCGGATACGCAGTATTTT.

The V gene is TRBV5-1, the J gene TRBJ2-3; D might be TRBD1 (6 bases). The V and J ends lost 4 bases and 2 bases respectively, with 20 bases between them. Germline V gene sequence: CDR1 SGHRS, CDR2 YFSETQ. This CDR3 has 17 residues. The CDR3 spells CASSLVLRGGHTDTQYF. The DNA of the CDR3 is TGCGCCAGCAGCCTCGTTCTGAGAGGGGGACACACAGATACGCAGTATTTT.

This clonotype was recorded at least ten times. This chain links TRBV6-2 or TRBV6-3 with TRBJ1-2; 7 bases map to TRBD1. The V and J ends lost 6 bases and 2 bases, in that order; junction bases with no gene match: 3. CDR1 and CDR2 from the germline V gene are MNHEY and SVGEGT. CDR3 length: 13 amino acids. The CDR3 spells CASSKTGNYGYTF. The CDR3 DNA sequence: TGTGCCAGCAGCAAGACAGGGAACTATGGCTACACCTTC.

The chain links TRBV5-1 to TRBJ2-5; possible D gene TRBD1, 6 bases. Germline V lookup: CDR1 SGHRS, CDR2 YFSETQ. The CDR3 contains 14 residues. Trimming pared 4 bases from V and 1 base from J, leaving 11 bases between. The CDR3 DNA reads as TGCGCCAGCAGCCACGGACAGACCCAAGAGACCCAGTACTTC. It codes for CASSHGQTQETQYF.

This clonotype was seen a few times. The chain carries TRBV5-1 and TRBJ1-6, with D perhaps matching TRBD1 (5 bases). The CDR3 loop spans 14 amino acids. Germline CDR1 is SGHRS and CDR2 is YFSETQ. V lost 0 bases to trimming and J lost 6 bases, with 7 bases between them. The CDR3 coding sequence is TGCGCCAGCAGCTTGGGGGGGGTTAATTCACCCCTCCACTTT. Its translation is CASSLGGVNSPLHF.

This clonotype appeared many times. This chain links TRBV29-1 with TRBJ2-7, with D maybe TRBD1 (7 bases). V was shortened by 6 bases and J by 2 bases, with 17 bases between the two germline ends. The CDR3 totals 14 residues. Germline V gene lookup returns CDR1 SQVTM and CDR2 ANQGSEA. The CDR3 bases are TGCAGCGTGAGGGACAGCGGGTACACCTACGAGCAGTACTTC. Protein sequence: CSVRDSGYTYEQYF.

This clonotype was found many times. The gene calls are TRBV20-1 and TRBJ2-7; D might be TRBD1 or TRBD2, each matching 5 bases. Germline loops: CDR1 DFQATT, CDR2 SNEGSKA (reference sequence). This CDR3 contains 15 residues. Trimming removed 4 bases from V and 3 bases from J, with 19 bases in between. The CDR3 DNA sequence: TGCAGTGCTACCCCGAGAGGGGCTCCCTTCTACGAGCAGTACGTC. This encodes CSATPRGAPFYEQYV.

In its sample, this clonotype was seen many times. The J gene is TRBJ2-5, the V gene TRBV7-7; D unclear. The germline V gene encodes CDR1 SSHAT and CDR2 FNYEAQ (reference sequence). V lost 5 bases to trimming and J lost 5 bases, with 12 bases between them. This CDR3 contains 13 residues. In nucleotides, the CDR3 is TGTGCCAGCAGCCCATGGGAAGTCGAGACCCAGTACTTC. Its translation: CASSPWEVETQYF.

This clonotype was observed many times. The chain combines TRBV7-9 with TRBJ1-1; a possible D gene is TRBD1 (5 bases). The germline V and J ends were trimmed by 4 bases and 3 bases, with 12 bases remaining between them. This CDR3 has 14 amino acids. CDR1 is SEHNR and CDR2 is FQNEAQ in the germline V gene (reference sequence). The CDR3 DNA is TGTGCCAGCAGCTATGAGGGGCGTCACACTGAAGCTTTCTTT. This gives the protein CASSYEGRHTEAFF.

The gene calls are TRBV7-2 and TRBJ1-6; 9 positions agree with TRBD1. V dropped 2 bases and J dropped 8; count of bases not matched to a gene: 7. Germline V gene data show CDR1 as SGHTA and CDR2 as FQGNSA. The CDR3 has 16 amino acids. The chain's CDR3 is CASSLWGTGTHSPLHF. CDR3 coding DNA: TGTGCCAGCAGCTTATGGGGGACAGGGACCCATTCACCCCTCCACTTT.

This clonotype occurred many times. The chain recombines TRBV20-1 with TRBJ2-4; the D call may be TRBD1 or TRBD2 (5 bases each). CDR3 length: 14 residues. Germline CDR1 DFQATT, CDR2 SNEGSKA (reference sequence). V dropped 4 bases and J dropped 9 bases, with 19 bases sitting between them. The CDR3 protein is CSAIPRGAVGIQYF. The CDR3 bases are TGCAGTGCTATTCCCCGAGGGGCAGTCGGCATTCAGTACTTC.

This clonotype was seen many times. This chain joins TRBV6-5 and TRBJ1-4; TRBD1 matches 7 bases. J lost 4 bases, V lost 3 bases, and 5 bases had no gene match. The germline V gene has CDR1 MNHEY and CDR2 SVGAGI. This CDR3 spans 15 amino acids. CDR3 DNA: TGTGCCAGCAGTTATGGAGACAGGGATAATGAAAAACTGTTTTTT. This translates into CASSYGDRDNEKLFF.

This clonotype has more than one count but fewer than ten. The J gene is TRBJ1-5, the V gene TRBV27; D gene uncertain. Germline CDR1 is MNHEY and CDR2 is SMNVEV (reference sequence). Trimming removed 3 bases from V and 8 bases from J, with 11 bases in between. This CDR3 has 13 amino acids. CDR3: CASSLGLYKPQHF. DNA of the CDR3: TGTGCCAGCAGTTTGGGCCTCTATAAGCCCCAGCATTTT.

In this sample, this clonotype turned up many times. The chain combines TRBV5-1 with TRBJ1-1, with D possibly TRBD1 on 6 matching bases. Trimming pared 5 bases from V and 1 base from J, leaving 15 bases between. The CDR3 is made up of 15 amino acids. CDR1 is SGHRS and CDR2 is YFSETQ in the germline V gene. The CDR3 loop is CASRLMTGTNTEAFF. In nucleotides, the CDR3 is TGCGCCAGCAGACTAATGACAGGAACGAACACTGAAGCTTTCTTT.

In this sample, this clonotype turned up a few times. The chain joins TRBV7-9 to TRBJ2-1, with D tentatively TRBD1 (5 bases). The CDR3 is 17 residues long. Germline values: CDR1 SEHNR, CDR2 FQNEAQ (reference sequence). Trimming left V 5 bases short and J 6 bases short, with 23 bases between. Here the CDR3 DNA reads TGTGCCAGCAGCCCTGGAAGGTTAGGGGTGCTGGTCAATGAGCAGTTCTTC. It specifies CASSPGRLGVLVNEQFF.

This clonotype showed up many times. The rearrangement joins TRBV19 to TRBJ1-2, with D maybe TRBD1 (6 bases). The ends were cut back, 8 bases at V and 3 bases at J, with 13 bases in the middle. The CDR3 spans 13 residues. CDR1 is LNHDA, CDR2 SQIVND, per germline (reference sequence). The CDR3: CASSPGTHYGYTF. The CDR3 nucleotides are TGTGCCAGTTCTCCCGGGACACACTATGGCTACACCTTC.